Below, 20 T cell receptor beta chains from the same sample are listed, as sequenced in a study of blood T cell repertoires in COVID-19. Libraries were prepared by immunoSEQ multiplex PCR; TCRdb keeps only in-frame clonotypes and omits some of them. The sample holds 52,000 or so clones, 85% seen once. The sample taken for sequencing was peripheral blood. Receptors originate from a human donor in a cohort sampled during active COVID-19.

V is TRBV28 and J is TRBJ1-1, with D unresolved. In germline, CDR1 is MDHEN, CDR2 SYDVKM. The CDR3 runs to 13 residues. V lost 8 bases and J lost 1, with 11 bases in between. The CDR3 sequence is CASPAPGNTEAFF. The DNA of the CDR3 is TGTGCCAGCCCCGCGCCGGGGAACACTGAAGCTTTCTTT.

This chain links TRBV7-8 with TRBJ1-2; 9 nucleotides line up with TRBD1. Germline trimming cut 5 bases from V and 8 bases from J; bases unmatched to any gene: 24. Germline V gene lookup returns CDR1 SGHVS and CDR2 FQNEAQ. The CDR3 consists of 19 residues. The DNA for the CDR3 is TGTGCCAGCAGCCCTTACCGGATACCGGGACAGGGAGGAGGTGGAGGCTACACCTTC. Its protein product is CASSPYRIPGQGGGGGYTF.

The V gene is TRBV21-1, the J gene TRBJ2-7; no check of the table's D call, TRBD1, against the DNA was made. TRBV21-1 is listed as a pseudogene. The CDR3 spans 15 residues. This CDR3 reads CASTKRGPRGSEQYF. DNA of the CDR3: TGTGCCAGCACCAAAAGGGGACCCAGGGGGTCCGAGCAGTACTTC.

This clone has a handful of counts. V is TRBV9 and J is TRBJ1-1; perhaps TRBD1 as D (5 bases). Germline V gives CDR1 SGDLS, CDR2 YYNGEE. Trimming left V 0 bases short and J 0 bases short, with 9 bases between. The CDR3 consists of 15 residues. Here the CDR3 DNA reads TGTGCCAGCAGCGTAGATCCAGGGATGAACACTGAAGCTTTCTTT. Translation: CASSVDPGMNTEAFF. Using reference TRBV9 and TRBJ1-1 for the parts outside the CDR3, the full variable domain is DSGVTQTPKHLITATGQRVTLRCSPRSGDLSVYWYQQSLDQGLQFLIQYYNGEERAKGNILERFSAQQFPDLHSELNLSSLELGDSALYFCASSVDPGMNTEAFFGQGTRLTVV.

The V gene is TRBV7-2, the J gene TRBJ1-5, with unresolved D. This CDR3 is 12 amino acids long. V was cut by 1 base and J by 9 bases, with 7 bases left in between. The V gene's germline CDR1 is SGHTA and CDR2 FQGNSA. The DNA of the CDR3 is TGTGCCAGCAGCTTAGACCGGGGGCCCCAGCATTTT. Translating it yields CASSLDRGPQHF.

As DNA, the CDR3 is TGTGCCAGCAGCCAAGATAGGGGACATCTAACCTACGAGCAGTACTTC. Translating gives CASSQDRGHLTYEQYF. The V and J genes are TRBV3-1 (or the pseudogene TRBV3-2) and TRBJ2-7; tentatively, D is TRBD1 (6 bases). Germline V lookup: CDR1 LGHDT, CDR2 YNNKEL (reference sequence). Trimming removed 0 bases from V and 2 bases from J, with 14 bases in between. The CDR3 is made up of 16 amino acids.

The CDR3 DNA reads TGTGCCAGCAATCCCCCCTCTAGCGGGAGGGCCGAAACCGGGGAGCTGTTTTTT. The encoded protein is CASNPPSSGRAETGELFF. This chain links TRBV28 with TRBJ2-2; TRBD2 agrees at 12 bases. Trimming cost V 7 bases and J 5 bases; bases outside gene matches: 14. Germline V lookup: CDR1 MDHEN, CDR2 SYDVKM. There are 18 residues in the CDR3.

The chain employs TRBV7-2 and TRBJ1-2; D unresolved. V was shortened by 1 base and J by 4 bases, with 10 bases between the two germline ends. The CDR3 consists of 14 residues. Looked up from germline, CDR1 is SGHTA and CDR2 is FQGNSA. CDR3 DNA: TGTGCCAGCAGCTTAGACCGCCTTAGCTATGGCTACACCTTC. Its protein product is CASSLDRLSYGYTF.

A single count supports this clone. This chain connects TRBV28 to TRBJ2-1; weak D call: TRBD1 (5 bases). Germline CDR1 reads MDHEN; CDR2 reads SYDVKM. Trimming pared 5 bases from V and 5 bases from J, leaving 25 bases between. The CDR3 runs 18 residues. The CDR3: CASSDRTWRALLDNEQFF. The CDR3 nucleotides are TGTGCCAGCAGTGACCGGACATGGCGAGCCCTCTTGGACAATGAGCAGTTCTTC.

The rearrangement joins TRBV6-5 to TRBJ2-5, with TRBD2 as a possible D gene (6 bases). CDR1 and CDR2 from the germline V gene are MNHEY and SVGAGI. The CDR3 covers 13 residues. Trimming took off 2 bases at V and 5 bases at J, with 9 bases between the two ends. The CDR3 is CASSYGGWETQYF. CDR3 DNA: TGTGCCAGCAGTTACGGGGGGTGGGAGACCCAGTACTTC.

The J gene is TRBJ2-7, the V gene TRBV25-1; D might be TRBD2 (6 bases). Germline V gene lookup returns CDR1 MGHDK and CDR2 SYGVNS. With 3 bases removed from V and 3 bases from J, the gap between germline ends came to 15 bases. This CDR3 region has 15 residues. The CDR3 loop reads CASSDSGLGGYEQYF. In DNA, the CDR3 is TGTGCCAGCAGTGACTCCGGGTTGGGGGGCTACGAGCAGTACTTC.

The V gene is TRBV12-3 or TRBV12-4, the J gene TRBJ1-2; the match to TRBD1 covers 8 bases. V was pared by 3 bases and J by 6 bases, with 3 bases of the junction left unmatched. This CDR3 region has 13 residues. The CDR3 DNA sequence: TGTGCCAGCAGTTTGGACAGGGTCCATGGCTACACCTTC. It specifies CASSLDRVHGYTF.

The chain has TRBV9 and TRBJ1-1; no clear D gene. Germline V lookup: CDR1 SGDLS, CDR2 YYNGEE. Trimming stripped 4 bases from V and 1 base from J, with 11 bases between. The CDR3 runs 14 residues. The CDR3 DNA follows: TGTGCCAGCAGCCCCCGGACTGCGAACACTGAAGCTTTCTTT. Its translation: CASSPRTANTEAFF. The full variable domain, its missing parts supplied by reference TRBV9 and TRBJ1-1, is DSGVTQTPKHLITATGQRVTLRCSPRSGDLSVYWYQQSLDQGLQFLIQYYNGEERAKGNILERFSAQQFPDLHSELNLSSLELGDSALYFCASSPRTANTEAFFGQGTRLTVV.

V and J are TRBV5-5 and TRBJ2-2, with TRBD1 matching 9 bases. Per the germline V gene, CDR1 is SGHKS and CDR2 is YYEKEE (reference sequence). The CDR3 extends over 15 amino acids. With V trimmed by 0 bases and J by 3 bases, 0 bases remained unmatched. This CDR3 is CASSLGTGDTGELFF. Written as DNA, the CDR3 is TGTGCCAGCAGCTTGGGGACAGGGGACACCGGGGAGCTGTTTTTT.

The chain employs TRBV7-3 and TRBJ2-7; D is possibly TRBD1 (6 bases). Trimming removed 4 bases at V and 3 bases at J, with 16 bases between. Germline V gene data show CDR1 as SGHTA and CDR2 as FQGTGA. CDR3 length equals 15 residues. CDR3: CASSSQQGPDYEQYF. The CDR3 DNA follows: TGTGCCAGCAGCTCCCAACAGGGTCCGGACTACGAGCAGTACTTC.

V is TRBV6-5 and J is TRBJ2-7; TRBD2 matches 9 bases. The CDR3 runs to 14 residues. The germline V gene encodes CDR1 MNHEY and CDR2 SVGAGI. Trimming took 6 bases from V and 5 from J; bases not matched to a gene: 8. CDR3 in DNA: TGTGCCAGCAGACCGGGACTAGCTTTTCACGAGCAGTACTTC. It specifies CASRPGLAFHEQYF.

The chain couples TRBV10-3 to TRBJ1-2; D call uncertain. Looked up from germline, CDR1 is ENHRY and CDR2 is SYGVKD. CDR3 length: 11 amino acids. Deletions cut 11 bases from V and 0 bases from J, with 7 bases between. CDR3 in DNA: TGTGCCGCACAGACTAACTATGGCTACACCTTC. Translation gives CAAQTNYGYTF.

The chain is built from TRBV6-2 or TRBV6-3 and TRBJ2-3, with 8 bases aligning to TRBD1. Germline V CDR1 and CDR2: MNHEY, SVGEGT. With V trimmed by 5 bases and J by 4 bases, 5 bases remained unmatched. This CDR3 has 14 amino acids. CDR3 coding DNA: TGTGCCAGCAGTCACGACAGGGGCCCAGATACGCAGTATTTT. Translating it yields CASSHDRGPDTQYF.

The chain links TRBV3-1 (or the pseudogene TRBV3-2) to TRBJ2-5; 8 positions agree with TRBD2. Germline assignment: CDR1 LGHDT and CDR2 YNNKEL (reference sequence). This CDR3 contains 14 residues. V gave up 4 bases and J gave up 5 bases; unmatched junction bases: 6. The CDR3 reads CASSPTSVGETQYF. CDR3 DNA: TGTGCCAGCAGCCCGACTAGCGTCGGGGAGACCCAGTACTTC.

The chain links TRBV7-3 to TRBJ2-2, with TRBD1 matching over 9 bases. From germline, CDR1 is SGHTA and CDR2 FQGTGA. The J segment lost 6 bases and the V segment lost 5 bases, leaving 10 bases of the junction unmatched. This CDR3 is 16 amino acids long. The CDR3 sequence is CASSPPGQGFAGELFF. The CDR3, as DNA: TGTGCCAGCAGCCCCCCGGGACAGGGTTTCGCCGGGGAGCTGTTTTTT.